A single sample is the source of the 26 T cell receptor beta chains below, sequenced in a study of T cell responses to AZD1222 COVID-19 vaccine. The method was immunoSEQ multiplex PCR; TCRdb's version includes in-frame clones alone and lacks a portion of them. This sample carries about 150,000 clones, roughly 88% of them seen once, and the ten largest clones take roughly 2%. Sequencing was performed on peripheral blood, taken 28 days after the second AZD1222 dose. Receptors originate from an adult who received the AZD1222 COVID-19 vaccine.

The genes are TRBV27 and TRBJ1-1; D is uncertain. Germline V CDR1 and CDR2: MNHEY, SMNVEV (reference sequence). The CDR3 consists of 13 residues. Deletions cut 3 bases from V and 3 bases from J, with 8 bases between. CDR3 protein: CASSLTTYTEAFF. CDR3 DNA: TGTGCCAGCAGTTTGACAACTTACACTGAAGCTTTCTTT.

The genes are TRBV19 and TRBJ2-3; no firm D call. The germline V gene encodes CDR1 LNHDA and CDR2 SQIVND (reference sequence). There are 11 residues in the CDR3. V was trimmed by 7 bases and J by 6 bases, leaving 8 bases between them. CDR3 DNA sequence: TGTGCCAGTAAGTCCGGGGATACGCAGTATTTT. This encodes CASKSGDTQYF. Using reference TRBV19 and TRBJ2-3 for the parts outside the CDR3, the full variable domain is DGGITQSPKYLFRKEGQNVTLSCEQNLNHDAMYWYRQDPGQGLRLIYYSQIVNDFQKGDIAEGYSVSREKKESFPLTVTSAQKNPTAFYLCASKSGDTQYFGPGTRLTVL.

J is TRBJ2-1 and V is TRBV3-1 (or the pseudogene TRBV3-2); TRBD2 agrees at 11 bases. V shed 3 bases and J 4 bases; nucleotides not matched to a gene: 8. This CDR3 region has 17 residues. The germline V gene encodes CDR1 LGHDT and CDR2 YNNKEL (reference sequence). The CDR3 protein is CASSHRSGTSGYNEQFF. The CDR3 coding sequence is TGTGCCAGCAGCCACCGGTCCGGGACTAGCGGATACAATGAGCAGTTCTTC.

The sample holds one count of this clone. This chain's CDR3 is CASSLVGSGAGWTGELFF. DNA for the CDR3: TGTGCCAGCAGCTTAGTGGGAAGTGGAGCGGGGTGGACCGGGGAGCTGTTTTTT. The V and J genes are TRBV11-2 and TRBJ2-2; 7 nucleotides line up with TRBD2. From germline, CDR1 is SGHAT and CDR2 FQNNGV. J was trimmed by 5 bases and V by 1 base; bases with no gene match: 13. The CDR3 is 18 residues long.

The chain combines TRBV2 with TRBJ1-5; 7 bases match TRBD1. With 9 bases clipped from V and 4 bases from J, the junction kept 3 bases outside the gene matches. Germline V lookup: CDR1 SNHLY, CDR2 FYNNEI. This CDR3 has 12 amino acids. The CDR3 here is CARGQRNQPQHF. CDR3 bases: TGTGCCAGGGGACAGCGGAATCAGCCCCAGCATTTT.

The chain is built from TRBV5-1 and TRBJ1-1; D uncertain. Germline loops: CDR1 SGHRS, CDR2 YFSETQ. The CDR3 runs 14 residues. Trimming took 0 bases from V and 1 from J, leaving 7 bases between them. CDR3 DNA: TGCGCCAGCAGCTTGGAGGGCGGGAACACTGAAGCTTTCTTT. Amino acids: CASSLEGGNTEAFF.

This clone was recorded once. The V gene is TRBV15, the J gene TRBJ1-5, with D hard to call. Germline V gene data show CDR1 as LNHNV and CDR2 as YYDKDF (reference sequence). V lost 1 base and J lost 6, with 7 bases in between. The CDR3 runs to 13 residues. Here the CDR3 reads CATSRAPRQPQHF. CDR3 sequence (DNA): TGTGCCACCAGCAGAGCCCCTCGTCAGCCCCAGCATTTT.

This chain joins TRBV5-5 and TRBJ2-5; 7 nucleotides agree with TRBD1. V shed 0 bases, J shed 5 bases, and the junction held 7 bases outside the gene matches. CDR1 and CDR2 (germline): SGHKS, YYEKEE (reference sequence). The CDR3 is 15 amino acids. The CDR3 region has the DNA TGTGCCAGCAGCTTGGGTCAGGGGGTAAAGGAGACCCAGTACTTC. Protein sequence: CASSLGQGVKETQYF.

CDR3: CASSLYSGTSTDTQYF. As DNA, the CDR3 is TGTGCCAGCAGCTTGTACAGCGGTACTAGCACAGATACGCAGTATTTT. The chain carries TRBV5-4 and TRBJ2-3; weak D call: TRBD2 (5 bases). The CDR3 consists of 16 residues. Trimming removed 1 base from V and 0 bases from J, with 12 bases in between. CDR1 and CDR2 from the germline V gene are SGHNT and YYREEE (reference sequence).

CDR3 amino acids: CASSTDRGTYNEQFF. The DNA of the CDR3 is TGTGCCAGCAGCACAGACAGGGGTACCTACAATGAGCAGTTCTTC. The rearrangement joins TRBV7-2 to TRBJ2-1, with 8 bases fitting TRBD1. The CDR3 spans 15 residues. The V gene's germline CDR1 is SGHTA and CDR2 FQGNSA. V lost 5 bases to trimming and J lost 2 bases; unmatched junction nucleotides: 5.

The chain links TRBV6-1 to TRBJ2-5; TRBD2 agrees at 11 bases. There are 16 residues in the CDR3. The germline CDR1 and CDR2 sequences are MNHNS and SASEGT. V shed 4 bases, J shed 3 bases, and the junction held 7 bases outside the gene matches. The CDR3 DNA follows: TGTGCCAGCAGTGTCCTGGGGACTAGCGGAAAAGAGACCCAGTACTTC. The encoded protein is CASSVLGTSGKETQYF.

This chain uses TRBV21-1 with TRBJ1-5. TRBV21-1 is shown as a pseudogene. This CDR3 is built from 19 residues. CDR3 in DNA: TGTGCCAGCAGCTCCCCGGAGAGGGCGCGAATTTATAGCAATCAGCCCCAGCATTTT. Translating gives CASSSPERARIYSNQPQHF.

The chain links TRBV2 to TRBJ1-6; D is possibly TRBD1 (6 bases). The germline V gene has CDR1 SNHLY and CDR2 FYNNEI. This CDR3 has 17 amino acids. V was shortened by 0 bases and J by 6 bases, with 15 bases between the two germline ends. In DNA, the CDR3 is TGTGCCAGCAGTGAAGCCAGATCGGGACACCCTAATTCACCCCTCCACTTT. Protein sequence: CASSEARSGHPNSPLHF.

CDR3 protein: CATSVASGGEAKNIQYF. The CDR3 DNA follows: TGTGCCACCAGTGTTGCTTCCGGGGGGGAAGCCAAAAACATTCAGTACTTC. V gene TRBV24-1 combines with J gene TRBJ2-4; 8 nucleotides match TRBD2. The germline gives CDR1 KGHDR, CDR2 SFDVKD. Trimming removed 5 bases from V and 0 bases from J; junction bases left unmatched: 8. This CDR3 region has 17 residues.

V gene TRBV5-1 combines with J gene TRBJ2-1, with a tentative D call TRBD2 (6 bases). Trimming cost V 4 bases and J 9 bases, with 17 bases left between them. This CDR3 has 14 residues. Germline CDR1 and CDR2: SGHRS and YFSETQ. CDR3 residues: CASSRGTGMGEQFF. CDR3 DNA: TGCGCCAGCAGCCGCGGGACTGGCATGGGTGAGCAGTTCTTC.

The J gene is TRBJ1-1, the V gene TRBV3-1 (or the pseudogene TRBV3-2); TRBD1 aligns across 7 bases. The CDR3 covers 14 residues. With V trimmed by 2 bases and J by 4 bases, 4 bases remained unmatched. The germline CDR1 and CDR2 sequences are LGHDT and YNNKEL (reference sequence). CDR3 sequence (DNA): TGTGCCAGCAGCCAAAGGCCAGGGGGCACTGAAGCTTTCTTT. Translated: CASSQRPGGTEAFF.

CDR3 amino acids: CASSRKGYEQYF. The CDR3 nucleotides are TGTGCCAGCAGTCGGAAGGGCTACGAGCAGTACTTC. This chain links TRBV27 with TRBJ2-7; D is uncertain. Per the germline V gene, CDR1 is MNHEY and CDR2 is SMNVEV (reference sequence). V was trimmed by 5 bases and J by 3 bases, leaving 8 bases between them. The CDR3 covers 12 residues.

In nucleotides, the CDR3 is TGTGCCAGCTCACCGGGGACGGGACTCTCTGGAAACACCATATATTTT. Protein sequence: CASSPGTGLSGNTIYF. V usage is TRBV18 and J usage is TRBJ1-3, with a tentative D call TRBD1 (5 bases). V dropped 3 bases and J dropped 0 bases, with 12 bases sitting between them. The CDR3 is 16 residues long. Germline CDR1 reads KGHSH; CDR2 reads LQKENI.

The V and J genes are TRBV19 and TRBJ2-2; D uncertain. V lost 5 bases to trimming and J lost 6 bases, with 10 bases between them. The V gene's germline CDR1 is LNHDA and CDR2 SQIVND (reference sequence). CDR3 length: 13 residues. This CDR3 reads CASSFAPAGELFF. The CDR3 DNA is TGTGCCAGTAGTTTTGCCCCGGCCGGGGAGCTGTTTTTT. Drawing the rest from reference TRBV19 and TRBJ2-2, the complete variable domain is DGGITQSPKYLFRKEGQNVTLSCEQNLNHDAMYWYRQDPGQGLRLIYYSQIVNDFQKGDIAEGYSVSREKKESFPLTVTSAQKNPTAFYLCASSFAPAGELFFGEGSRLTVL.

The rearrangement joins TRBV29-1 to TRBJ2-1; possibly TRBD1 for D (7 bases). V was trimmed by 3 bases and J by 0 bases, leaving 18 bases between them. Germline CDR1 SQVTM, CDR2 ANQGSEA. This CDR3 contains 17 residues. The CDR3 DNA reads as TGCAGCGTTGAGCCGGAGGGGGCGTTCATCTCCTACAATGAGCAGTTCTTC. Amino acids: CSVEPEGAFISYNEQFF.

The CDR3 DNA follows: TGTGCCAGCAGCCAAGAACAGGGGATCCTTGGCTACACCTTC. The encoded protein is CASSQEQGILGYTF. This chain connects TRBV3-1 (or the pseudogene TRBV3-2) to TRBJ1-2; TRBD1 aligns across 7 bases. The CDR3 covers 14 residues. Losses at the gene ends were 0 bases for V and 7 bases for J; bases not matched to a gene: 5. Germline V gives CDR1 LGHDT, CDR2 YNNKEL (reference sequence).

V and J are TRBV7-3 and TRBJ2-1, with D unclear. The CDR3 has 13 amino acids. V dropped 3 bases and J dropped 5 bases, with 8 bases sitting between them. Germline V gene lookup returns CDR1 SGHTA and CDR2 FQGTGA. Here the CDR3 reads CASSFQVDNEQFF. The CDR3, as DNA: TGTGCCAGCAGCTTCCAGGTGGACAATGAGCAGTTCTTC.

The gene calls are TRBV9 and TRBJ2-1; 7 nucleotides agree with TRBD2. The CDR3 contains 17 residues. Losses at the gene ends were 0 bases for V and 3 bases for J; bases not matched to a gene: 9. Germline CDR1 and CDR2: SGDLS and YYNGEE. As DNA, the CDR3 is TGTGCCAGCAGCGTAGGCCCTGGGGTAGCGGGCTACAATGAGCAGTTCTTC. This sequence encodes CASSVGPGVAGYNEQFF. The variable domain in full, completed from reference TRBV9 and TRBJ2-1, reads DSGVTQTPKHLITATGQRVTLRCSPRSGDLSVYWYQQSLDQGLQFLIQYYNGEERAKGNILERFSAQQFPDLHSELNLSSLELGDSALYFCASSVGPGVAGYNEQFFGPGTRLTVL.

The rearrangement links TRBV7-2 to TRBJ2-4; a weak D match, TRBD2 (6 bases). The V end lost 1 base, the J end lost 4 bases, and 17 bases lay between the germline ends. CDR1 and CDR2 (germline): SGHTA, FQGNSA. The length of the CDR3 is 17 residues. CDR3 protein: CASSLEFALGTKNIQYF. The CDR3 bases are TGTGCCAGCAGCTTAGAATTTGCTTTGGGGACTAAAAACATTCAGTACTTC.

The CDR3 reads CSVATSGGSKQYF. DNA of the CDR3: TGCAGCGTCGCGACTAGCGGGGGAAGTAAGCAGTACTTC. The gene calls are TRBV29-1 and TRBJ2-7, with TRBD2 matching over 12 bases. Germline CDR1 SQVTM, CDR2 ANQGSEA. The CDR3 has 13 residues. The junction had 8 bases not matched to a gene; V was cut back by 6 bases and J by 8 bases.

This rearrangement joins TRBV15 to TRBJ2-3; no clear D. V was trimmed by 3 bases and J by 3 bases, leaving 10 bases between them. The CDR3 runs 14 residues. Germline V gene lookup returns CDR1 LNHNV and CDR2 YYDKDF (reference sequence). This CDR3 is CATSSGNGTDTQYF. Written as DNA, the CDR3 is TGTGCCACCAGCAGTGGAAATGGGACAGATACGCAGTATTTT. The variable domain in full, completed from reference TRBV15 and TRBJ2-3, reads DAMVIQNPRYQVTQFGKPVTLSCSQTLNHNVMYWYQQKSSQAPKLLFHYYDKDFNNEADTPDNFQSRRPNTSFCFLDIRSPGLGDTAMYLCATSSGNGTDTQYFGPGTRLTVL.